The 23 T cell receptor beta chains listed next were all sequenced from one sample in a study of blood T cell repertoires in COVID-19. Profiling relied on immunoSEQ multiplex PCR, and the TCRdb table lists in-frame clones only, not all of them. There are approximately 110,000 clones in the sample; around 84% occur only once, and 2.1% lies in the top ten. Input material: peripheral blood. Receptors were obtained from a human donor in a cohort sampled during active COVID-19.

This sequence joins TRBV24-1 and TRBJ1-2, with 7 bases matching TRBD1. In germline, CDR1 is KGHDR, CDR2 SFDVKD. The CDR3 is made up of 12 amino acids. V shed 9 bases, J shed 4 bases, and the junction held 4 bases outside the gene matches. Here the CDR3 reads CATRDSTYGYTF. DNA for the CDR3: TGTGCCACCCGGGACAGTACCTATGGCTACACCTTC.

The chain joins TRBV19 to TRBJ1-1; D call uncertain. CDR1 is LNHDA, CDR2 SQIVND, per germline (reference sequence). Trimming took off 1 base at V and 1 base at J, with 4 bases between the two ends. The CDR3 extends over 13 amino acids. The CDR3 region is CASSIVQNTEAFF. CDR3 coding DNA: TGTGCCAGTAGTATAGTTCAGAACACTGAAGCTTTCTTT.

V gene TRBV15 combines with J gene TRBJ2-7, with TRBD2 identical over 8 bases. Germline V gene sequence: CDR1 LNHNV, CDR2 YYDKDF (reference sequence). Trimming cost V 0 bases and J 7 bases; bases outside gene matches: 11. The CDR3 loop spans 16 amino acids. The CDR3 nucleotides read TGTGCCACCAGCAGAGATCGGGGTGCGGGAGGAAGAGAGCAGTACTTC. Its protein is CATSRDRGAGGREQYF.

The chain is built from TRBV29-1 and TRBJ2-7; 7 bases align to TRBD1. Trimming removed 3 bases from V and 3 bases from J; junction bases left unmatched: 17. Germline V gene data show CDR1 as SQVTM and CDR2 as ANQGSEA. The CDR3 consists of 17 residues. In nucleotides, the CDR3 is TGCAGCGTTGAGAGCCAGCGCCCGGGACAGTCTTACTACGAGCAGTACTTC. This gives the protein CSVESQRPGQSYYEQYF.

This sequence joins TRBV6-4 and TRBJ1-2, with TRBD1 matching over 9 bases. V lost 2 bases, J lost 6 bases, and 10 bases stayed unmatched. Germline V CDR1 and CDR2: MRHNA, SNTAGT. The CDR3 has 16 residues. The DNA for the CDR3 is TGTGCCAGCAGTGACGGGAGGGACAGGGAATGGAATGGCTACACCTTC. Encoded protein: CASSDGRDREWNGYTF.

CDR3 loop: CASSRFSGSTDTQYF. CDR3 nucleotides: TGTGCCAGCAGCAGATTTAGCGGAAGCACAGATACGCAGTATTTT. The chain carries TRBV7-2 and TRBJ2-3; possibly TRBD2 for D (6 bases). The CDR3 is 15 residues long. Trimming removed 5 bases at V and 0 bases at J, with 12 bases between. CDR1 SGHTA and CDR2 FQGNSA come from the germline V gene.

The CDR3 spells CASSKGHARGDTQYF. The DNA of the CDR3 is TGCGCCAGCAGTAAAGGACATGCGAGAGGAGATACGCAGTATTTT. This chain links TRBV10-2 with TRBJ2-3; possibly TRBD1 for D (5 bases). Deletions cut 5 bases from V and 5 bases from J, with 17 bases between. The CDR3 runs 15 residues. In germline, CDR1 is WSHSY, CDR2 SAAADI.

This clone has just one count. V is TRBV28 and J is TRBJ1-2; 8 nucleotides line up with TRBD1. The CDR3 covers 16 residues. Germline CDR1 MDHEN, CDR2 SYDVKM. Losses at the gene ends were 5 bases for V and 0 bases for J; bases not matched to a gene: 8. In DNA, the CDR3 is TGTGCCAGCAGTAGTAGACAGGGGAGTGCTAACTATGGCTACACCTTC. This translates into CASSSRQGSANYGYTF.

This clone was found a few times. The gene calls are TRBV19 and TRBJ2-1; no clear D. Germline V lookup: CDR1 LNHDA, CDR2 SQIVND (reference sequence). V lost 2 bases, J lost 7 bases, and 9 bases lay in between. The CDR3 length is 13 residues. The CDR3 loop is CASSILVWNEQFF. CDR3 nucleotides: TGTGCCAGTAGTATACTAGTTTGGAATGAGCAGTTCTTC.

The chain is built from TRBV7-3 and TRBJ1-3, with a weak D call TRBD1 (5 bases). V dropped 2 bases and J dropped 2 bases, with 10 bases sitting between them. In germline, CDR1 is SGHTA, CDR2 FQGTGA. CDR3 length: 15 amino acids. The CDR3 region is CASSLVGGAGNTIYF. In DNA form, the CDR3 reads TGTGCCAGCAGCTTAGTGGGAGGGGCTGGAAACACCATATATTTT.

V and J are TRBV28 and TRBJ1-2; TRBD1 matches 7 bases. V was clipped by 1 base and J by 8 bases; unmatched bases: 7. The CDR3 length is 14 residues. The germline gives CDR1 MDHEN, CDR2 SYDVKM. The CDR3 sequence: CASSLLGTAGGYTF. CDR3 in DNA: TGTGCCAGCAGTTTATTGGGGACAGCGGGCGGCTACACCTTC.

The chain links TRBV6-1 to TRBJ1-6; a weak D match, TRBD1 (6 bases). V shed 1 base and J shed 0 bases, with 13 bases lying between them. This CDR3 is 18 amino acids long. The V gene's germline CDR1 is MNHNS and CDR2 SASEGT. The CDR3 here is CASSEVARGASYNSPLHF. CDR3 nucleotide sequence: TGTGCCAGCAGTGAAGTTGCTCGGGGGGCCTCCTATAATTCACCCCTCCACTTT.

The chain couples TRBV12-3 or TRBV12-4 to TRBJ2-3; D possibly corresponds to TRBD1 (5 bases). Trimming stripped 2 bases from V and 4 bases from J, with 7 bases between. The length of the CDR3 is 13 residues. The CDR3 protein is CASSLQGSDTQYF. The CDR3 region has the DNA TGTGCCAGCAGTTTACAGGGTTCAGATACGCAGTATTTT.

Here the CDR3 DNA reads TGTGCCAGCAAGAAAGGGGGCGAGAGTTACAATGAGCAGTTCTTC. It codes for CASKKGGESYNEQFF. The genes are TRBV6-6 and TRBJ2-1; 7 positions match TRBD1. Trimming at V came to 7 bases and at J to 4 bases, leaving 10 bases not matched to a gene. CDR3 length: 15 residues. Per germline, CDR1 MNHNY and CDR2 SVGAGI (reference sequence).

Only a few counts were recorded for this clone. The chain has TRBV24-1 and TRBJ2-7, with 7 bases matching TRBD2. The V segment lost 5 bases and the J segment 0 bases; nucleotides outside the gene matches: 3. Germline V gene lookup returns CDR1 KGHDR and CDR2 SFDVKD. The CDR3 covers 14 residues. The CDR3 loop is CATSARGSSYEQYF. The CDR3 DNA sequence: TGTGCCACCAGTGCGCGGGGGAGCTCCTACGAGCAGTACTTC.

The chain is built from TRBV5-1 and TRBJ2-7, with 9 bases fitting TRBD1. This CDR3 is 14 amino acids long. The V segment lost 6 bases and the J segment 7 bases; nucleotides outside the gene matches: 11. Germline V gives CDR1 SGHRS, CDR2 YFSETQ. CDR3 nucleotides: TGCGCCAGCACGCCTCGGACAGGGGAGGGGGAGCAGTACTTC. It is translated as CASTPRTGEGEQYF.

The CDR3 loop reads CASSQSTGGEETQYF. In DNA, the CDR3 is TGCGCCAGCAGCCAATCGACAGGGGGCGAAGAGACCCAGTACTTC. The chain links TRBV4-3 to TRBJ2-5, with 10 bases aligning to TRBD1. This CDR3 has 15 residues. In germline, CDR1 is LGHNA, CDR2 YSLEER. V gave up 2 bases and J gave up 3 bases; unmatched junction bases: 3.

V usage is TRBV30 and J usage is TRBJ1-6, with 7 bases fitting TRBD1. This CDR3 spans 13 amino acids. Germline lookup yields CDR1 GTSNPN and CDR2 SVGIG (reference sequence). Trimming removed 8 bases from V and 6 bases from J; junction bases left unmatched: 7. The DNA for the CDR3 is TGTGCCCACCGACAGGGATTTAATTCACCCCTCCACTTT. Protein: CAHRQGFNSPLHF.

This chain connects TRBV12-3 or TRBV12-4 to TRBJ1-1, with D tentatively TRBD1 (6 bases). The CDR3 has 11 amino acids. Trimming removed 5 bases from V and 11 bases from J, with 12 bases in between. The CDR3 DNA follows: TGTGCCAGCAGTCCAGGACAGACCGCTTTCTTT. This sequence encodes CASSPGQTAFF.

This clone has just one count. This chain joins TRBV11-2 and TRBJ1-2; maybe TRBD1 (5 bases). V shed 5 bases and J shed 7 bases, with 17 bases lying between them. The germline CDR1 and CDR2 sequences are SGHAT and FQNNGV. CDR3 length: 14 residues. The CDR3 loop is CASSKPGAGGGYTF. The CDR3 nucleotides are TGTGCCAGCAGCAAACCCGGGGCGGGGGGTGGCTACACCTTC.

The gene calls are TRBV2 and TRBJ2-2; TRBD1 matches at 8 bases. The CDR3 contains 15 residues. The V and J ends lost 6 bases and 0 bases, in that order; junction bases with no gene match: 3. Germline CDR1 is SNHLY and CDR2 is FYNNEI. CDR3 bases: TGTGCCAGCAGCCTGGACAGGGCGAACACCGGGGAGCTGTTTTTT. Protein sequence: CASSLDRANTGELFF. The full variable domain, rest sourced from reference TRBV2 and TRBJ2-2, is EPEVTQTPSHQVTQMGQEVILRCVPISNHLYFYWYRQILGQKVEFLVSFYNNEISEKSEIFDDQFSVERPDGSNFTLKIRSTKLEDSAMYFCASSLDRANTGELFFGEGSRLTVL.

The V and J genes are TRBV18 and TRBJ1-4; D may be TRBD1 (6 bases). V lost 2 bases and J 5 bases, leaving 15 bases between the germline ends. The length of the CDR3 is 16 residues. Germline CDR1 and CDR2: KGHSH and LQKENI. CDR3 sequence: CASSPGLAGANEKLFF. The CDR3 DNA is TGTGCCAGCTCACCAGGATTGGCAGGGGCCAATGAAAAACTGTTTTTT.

This clone occurred a few times. This chain connects TRBV7-8 to TRBJ1-3; no definite D call. Germline V gene data show CDR1 as SGHVS and CDR2 as FQNEAQ. This CDR3 comprises 14 residues. Trimming stripped 5 bases from V and 2 bases from J, with 10 bases between. The CDR3: CASSPEVAGNTIYF. CDR3 in DNA: TGTGCCAGCAGCCCGGAGGTAGCTGGAAACACCATATATTTT.